This entry lists 21 T cell receptor beta chains sequenced from one sample in a study of T-cell reconstitution after alpha-beta-depleted transplantation in children. Researchers prepared the TCRbeta library using unique molecular identifiers, the study reports. TCRdb redid the calling of the PCR reads with MiXCR, one entry per CDR3 protein. The table has about 540,000 distinct CDR3 sequences, about 16% seen once. Sample: PBMCs from the stem cell graft donor, taken from the stem cell graft. The receptors come from a human donor who donated a stem cell graft to a child with acute lymphoblastic leukemia.

The gene calls are TRBV5-1 and TRBJ2-4, with a possible D match to TRBD2 (5 bases). Germline CDR1 is SGHRS and CDR2 is YFSETQ. The CDR3 is 13 residues long. V lost 4 bases, J lost 9 bases, and 14 bases lay in between. CDR3 amino acids: CASSVAGTGIQYF. The CDR3, as DNA: TGCGCCAGCAGCGTGGCGGGTACGGGCATTCAGTACTTC.

This rearrangement joins TRBV12-3 or TRBV12-4 to TRBJ2-2; 14 positions match TRBD2. The CDR3 is made up of 17 amino acids. V dropped 4 bases and J dropped 7; count of bases not matched to a gene: 8. The CDR3 here is CASSSGLAGETGGELFF. CDR3 DNA sequence: TGTGCCAGCAGTTCGGGACTAGCGGGAGAGACGGGCGGGGAGCTGTTTTTT.

This clonotype was found a few times. V gene TRBV3-1 combines with J gene TRBJ2-1, with 9 bases lining up with TRBD2. V shed 0 bases, J shed 3 bases, and the junction held 6 bases outside the gene matches. CDR1 is LGHDT, CDR2 YNNKEL, per germline (reference sequence). The CDR3 runs 17 residues. CDR3 protein: CASSQDWVAGVYNEQFF. DNA of the CDR3: TGTGCCAGCAGCCAAGATTGGGTAGCGGGAGTCTACAATGAGCAGTTCTTC.

This sequence joins TRBV5-6 and TRBJ1-1, with D perhaps matching TRBD1 (5 bases). CDR1 and CDR2 from the germline V gene are SGHDT and YYEEEE. V lost 2 bases and J lost 3, with 17 bases in between. The CDR3 is made up of 16 amino acids. CDR3 sequence: CASSFLGAGVYTEAFF. The CDR3 region has the DNA TGTGCCAGCAGCTTCCTAGGGGCGGGAGTTTACACTGAAGCTTTCTTT.

A few counts support this clonotype. As DNA, the CDR3 is TGTGCCAGCAGCCATTTAGCGGGAGGGCCATTCGGGGCCAACGTCCTGACTTTC. Translating gives CASSHLAGGPFGANVLTF. The genes are TRBV3-1 and TRBJ2-6; TRBD2 matches at 11 bases. The CDR3 runs 18 residues. The ends lost 3 bases at V and 4 bases at J; junction bases unmatched: 8. Looked up from germline, CDR1 is LGHDT and CDR2 is YNNKEL (reference sequence). Full variable domain (remainder filled in from reference TRBV3-1 and TRBJ2-6): DTAVSQTPKYLVTQMGNDKSIKCEQNLGHDTMYWYKQDSKKFLKIMFSYNNKELIINETVPNRFSPKSPDKAHLNLHINSLELGDSAVYFCASSHLAGGPFGANVLTFGAGSRLTVL.

This clonotype has just a few counts. The chain uses TRBV20-1 and TRBJ1-5; D remains unclear. V dropped 2 bases and J dropped 0 bases, with 14 bases sitting between them. The CDR3 spans 16 residues. Germline V lookup: CDR1 DFQATT, CDR2 SNEGSKA (reference sequence). The CDR3 DNA is TGCAGTGCTAGACGAACGGGATACTATAGCAATCAGCCCCAGCATTTT. As protein: CSARRTGYYSNQPQHF.

The CDR3 protein is CASSPQRRGGSDSPLHF. The CDR3, as DNA: TGTGCCAGCTCACCACAGAGGAGGGGAGGATCGGATTCACCCCTCCACTTT. The chain joins TRBV18 to TRBJ1-6; tentative D call: TRBD1 (5 bases). The CDR3 consists of 17 residues. The germline V gene encodes CDR1 KGHSH and CDR2 LQKENI. Deletions cut 1 base from V and 8 bases from J, with 18 bases between.

This clonotype was detected a few times. The chain employs TRBV11-3 and TRBJ2-1; a possible D gene is TRBD2 (5 bases). CDR1 and CDR2 (germline): SGHNT, YENEEA. With 5 bases removed from V and 9 bases from J, the gap between germline ends came to 11 bases. This CDR3 spans 12 amino acids. The DNA of the CDR3 is TGTGCCAGCAGCGAGCGGCTGGGTGAGCAGTTCTTC. Translation gives CASSERLGEQFF.

The rearrangement links TRBV5-1 to TRBJ1-1; the D is unclear. Germline loops: CDR1 SGHRS, CDR2 YFSETQ. This CDR3 comprises 15 residues. The germline V and J ends were trimmed by 4 bases and 1 base, with 14 bases remaining between them. The CDR3 reads CASSPVVRSNTEAFF. DNA for the CDR3: TGCGCCAGCAGCCCCGTTGTGAGGTCGAACACTGAAGCTTTCTTT.

J is TRBJ2-2 and V is TRBV27; 10 nucleotides match TRBD2. The length of the CDR3 is 16 residues. J lost 2 bases, V lost 6 bases, and 6 bases had no gene match. CDR1 is MNHEY, CDR2 SMNVEV, per germline (reference sequence). In DNA, the CDR3 is TGTGCCAGCAGCTCGGGACTAGCGTTTAACACCGGGGAGCTGTTTTTT. Protein: CASSSGLAFNTGELFF.

This clonotype was seen only a few times. The chain is built from TRBV24-1 and TRBJ2-1; weak D call: TRBD1 (5 bases). CDR3 length equals 14 residues. Trimming left V 4 bases short and J 3 bases short, with 9 bases between. From germline, CDR1 is KGHDR and CDR2 SFDVKD. CDR3 residues: CATSDPTVYNEQFF. As DNA, the CDR3 is TGTGCCACCAGTGACCCGACAGTCTACAATGAGCAGTTCTTC.

This clonotype has just a few counts. The rearrangement joins TRBV12-3 or TRBV12-4 to TRBJ2-7; D is possibly TRBD2 (5 bases). CDR3 size: 14 residues. V shed 6 bases and J shed 1 base, with 13 bases lying between them. In DNA, the CDR3 is TGTGCCAGCAGCCGGGTCGGCGGGTCCTACGAGCAGTACTTC. Its translation: CASSRVGGSYEQYF.

V usage is TRBV6-1 and J usage is TRBJ2-7; weak D call: TRBD1 (6 bases). Looked up from germline, CDR1 is MNHNS and CDR2 is SASEGT. The germline V and J ends were trimmed by 6 bases and 3 bases, with 18 bases remaining between them. CDR3 length: 15 amino acids. CDR3 DNA: TGTGCCAGCAGCAGTAACACGTGGGGGCGCTACGAGCAGTACTTC. This gives the protein CASSSNTWGRYEQYF.

This clonotype was counted only a few times. The chain combines TRBV3-1 with TRBJ2-4; the D gene is possibly TRBD1 (8 bases). Per germline, CDR1 LGHDT and CDR2 YNNKEL (reference sequence). Trimming left V 6 bases short and J 1 base short, with 22 bases between. CDR3 length: 18 amino acids. CDR3 sequence (DNA): TGTGCCAGCAGTGCCCCGACAGGGGAGGGGCTGGCCAAAAACATTCAGTACTTC. Its translation is CASSAPTGEGLAKNIQYF.

This chain joins TRBV27 and TRBJ2-7; 8 bases are a match to TRBD2. The CDR3 is 15 residues long. V gave up 8 bases and J gave up 1 base; unmatched junction bases: 10. Germline values: CDR1 MNHEY, CDR2 SMNVEV (reference sequence). The CDR3 region has the DNA TGTGCCAGCGGCTTTGGAGCTAGCGGGTCCTACGAGCAGTACTTC. This encodes CASGFGASGSYEQYF.

The chain combines TRBV10-3 with TRBJ2-7; tentative D call: TRBD2 (5 bases). The CDR3 has 14 residues. Trimming took off 4 bases at V and 0 bases at J, with 10 bases between the two ends. CDR1 and CDR2 (germline): ENHRY, SYGVKD. The CDR3 nucleotides are TGTGCCATCAGTGGGTCGGGGAGCTCCTACGAGCAGTACTTC. Its translation is CAISGSGSSYEQYF.

The V call is TRBV5-1, the J call TRBJ1-2; TRBD1 matches at 9 bases. The CDR3 is 15 residues long. Trimming cost V 2 bases and J 6 bases; bases outside gene matches: 8. Germline CDR1 SGHRS, CDR2 YFSETQ. The CDR3 nucleotides read TGCGCCAGCAGCTTTACAGGGGGCGATCCAAATGGCTACACCTTC. Translation: CASSFTGGDPNGYTF.

This clonotype was counted a few times. V is TRBV12-3 or TRBV12-4 and J is TRBJ1-1, with 7 bases fitting TRBD1. The CDR3 has 16 amino acids. V lost 3 bases and J lost 4; bases outside the gene matches: 11. CDR3 DNA sequence: TGTGCCAGCAGTTTGTACAGGGGTGGGGCTGGCACTGAAGCTTTCTTT. This sequence encodes CASSLYRGGAGTEAFF.

The CDR3 is CSVSRDQNEANYGYTF. The CDR3 DNA is TGCAGCGTGTCCCGGGACCAAAACGAAGCTAACTATGGCTACACCTTC. V is TRBV29-1 and J is TRBJ1-2; possibly TRBD1 for D (5 bases). V lost 6 bases and J lost 0, with 20 bases in between. Germline V gene lookup returns CDR1 SQVTM and CDR2 ANQGSEA. This CDR3 has 16 amino acids.

This chain connects TRBV20-1 to TRBJ2-7; 10 bases fit TRBD2. With V trimmed by 0 bases and J by 2 bases, 4 bases remained unmatched. This CDR3 comprises 15 residues. CDR1 is DFQATT, CDR2 SNEGSKA, per germline (reference sequence). For the CDR3, the DNA is TGCAGTGCTAGAGATCCAGCGGGAGGGCCCTACGAGCAGTACTTC. The encoded protein is CSARDPAGGPYEQYF.

CDR3 amino acids: CASSLDPYSNQPQHF. CDR3 coding DNA: TGTGCCAGCAGCTTAGACCCGTATAGCAATCAGCCCCAGCATTTT. This chain links TRBV7-6 with TRBJ1-5; D ambiguous. This CDR3 is built from 15 residues. Germline V gene sequence: CDR1 SGHVS, CDR2 FNYEAQ. Trimming removed 1 base from V and 0 bases from J, with 7 bases in between.